These T cell receptor beta chains were read from a single sample in a study of Ad26.COV2.S vaccination and SARS-CoV-2 variants. Only in-frame clones appear in the TCRdb table, and some are missing; sequencing was by immunoSEQ multiplex PCR. The data show about 350,000 clones, approximately 85% seen once. This sample comprised peripheral blood, obtained in a trial of Ad26.COV2.S vaccine versus placebo. The source is a person between 18 and 65 years old who received the Ad26.COV2.S COVID-19 vaccine or a placebo. The conserved cysteine and the conserved F or W are not part of the CDR3 here.

v_gene: TRBV27
j_gene: TRBJ2-1
CDR3aa: ASRTGGKNEQF

v_gene: TRBV28
j_gene: TRBJ2-7
CDR3aa: ASSGQGPYEQY

v_gene: TRBV3-1/TRBV3-2
j_gene: TRBJ2-3
CDR3aa: ASSLNRGGTDTQY

v_gene: TRBV7-9
j_gene: TRBJ1-2
CDR3aa: ASSHETAGYT

v_gene: TRBV28
j_gene: TRBJ2-4
CDR3aa: ASSSPAERAKNIQY

v_gene: TRBV4-1
j_gene: TRBJ1-3
CDR3aa: ASSQPDRASGNTIY

v_gene: TRBV5-4
j_gene: TRBJ1-1
CDR3aa: ASSLEGRLGEAF

v_gene: TRBV5-1
j_gene: TRBJ2-2
CDR3aa: ASSPMVAGELF

v_gene: TRBV6-5
j_gene: TRBJ2-7
CDR3aa: ASKAATGVYYEQY

v_gene: TRBV6-5
j_gene: TRBJ1-5
CDR3aa: ASSAPGTGVQPQH

v_gene: TRBV29-1
j_gene: TRBJ2-5
CDR3aa: SVDRGFETQY

v_gene: TRBV5-1
j_gene: TRBJ1-2
CDR3aa: ASSLDRVKGYT

v_gene: TRBV5-4
j_gene: TRBJ2-3
CDR3aa: ASSLTTGSRTDTQY

v_gene: TRBV10-2
j_gene: TRBJ1-6
CDR3aa: ASSVVGQKNSPLH

v_gene: TRBV5-1
j_gene: TRBJ1-3
CDR3aa: ASSLEWSGNTIY

v_gene: TRBV5-1
j_gene: TRBJ2-7
CDR3aa: ASSNAREQY

v_gene: TRBV10-3
j_gene: TRBJ2-1
CDR3aa: AISEREFRNEQF

v_gene: TRBV5-6
j_gene: TRBJ2-7
CDR3aa: ASSLVARDRAWEYEQY

v_gene: TRBV2
j_gene: TRBJ1-2
CDR3aa: ASSEESDNYGYT

v_gene: TRBV10-1
j_gene: TRBJ1-1
CDR3aa: ASSESDRGITEAF

v_gene: TRBV7-9
j_gene: TRBJ2-1
CDR3aa: ASSSGLALFNEQF

v_gene: TRBV12-3/TRBV12-4
j_gene: TRBJ1-2
CDR3aa: ASRRTGFLGYT

v_gene: TRBV19
j_gene: TRBJ2-1
CDR3aa: ASSSGTTAYNEQF

v_gene: TRBV3-1/TRBV3-2
j_gene: TRBJ2-2
CDR3aa: ASSQVRATNTGELF

v_gene: TRBV19
j_gene: TRBJ2-2
CDR3aa: ASRVYTGELF

v_gene: TRBV5-6
j_gene: TRBJ2-7
CDR3aa: ASSAPPGTGGTNPYEQY

v_gene: TRBV4-3
j_gene: TRBJ1-2
CDR3aa: ASSQEGVGHGYT

v_gene: TRBV2
j_gene: TRBJ2-1
CDR3aa: ASSGGMGQVGARGGEQF

v_gene: TRBV9
j_gene: TRBJ2-1
CDR3aa: ASSVVPLAGNEQF

v_gene: TRBV5-4
j_gene: TRBJ2-3
CDR3aa: ASSWIAGGVTDTQY

v_gene: TRBV6-1
j_gene: TRBJ2-1
CDR3aa: ASSEMDRAYNEQF

v_gene: TRBV6-5
j_gene: TRBJ2-6
CDR3aa: AVRASGANVLT

v_gene: TRBV11-2
j_gene: TRBJ1-1
CDR3aa: ASSFREHLNTEAF

v_gene: TRBV5-8
j_gene: TRBJ2-5
CDR3aa: ASSLGQGGVQETQY

v_gene: TRBV28
j_gene: TRBJ1-1
CDR3aa: ASSLRGFEAF

v_gene: TRBV28
j_gene: TRBJ1-4
CDR3aa: ASSNTAGEKLF

v_gene: TRBV28
j_gene: TRBJ1-4
CDR3aa: ASRIRGEEKLF

v_gene: TRBV3-1/TRBV3-2
j_gene: TRBJ2-5
CDR3aa: ASSQGAGGSETQY

v_gene: TRBV5-6
j_gene: TRBJ1-1
CDR3aa: ASSYFWVPEAF

v_gene: TRBV7-2
j_gene: TRBJ1-4
CDR3aa: ASSLFGGSEKLF

v_gene: TRBV7-6
j_gene: TRBJ2-3
CDR3aa: ASSLAGVGTDTQY

v_gene: TRBV10-1
j_gene: TRBJ2-2
CDR3aa: ASRSSGLTNTGELF

v_gene: TRBV14
j_gene: TRBJ2-3
CDR3aa: ASSQRGAGVIADTQY

v_gene: TRBV7-2
j_gene: TRBJ1-5
CDR3aa: ASSPGHLGNQPQH

v_gene: TRBV5-4
j_gene: TRBJ2-7
CDR3aa: ASSQAGTAPYEQY

v_gene: TRBV7-9
j_gene: TRBJ1-1
CDR3aa: ASSLDAGRNTEAF

v_gene: TRBV28
j_gene: TRBJ1-1
CDR3aa: ASISTGVNTEAF

v_gene: TRBV7-2
j_gene: TRBJ2-3
CDR3aa: ATGERALPDTQY

v_gene: TRBV6-5
j_gene: TRBJ2-5
CDR3aa: ASSYGETQY

v_gene: TRBV5-4
j_gene: TRBJ2-7
CDR3aa: ASSLAGLAGEAYEQY

v_gene: TRBV10-3
j_gene: TRBJ2-1
CDR3aa: AISEVRGVGLNEQF

v_gene: TRBV10-3
j_gene: TRBJ1-4
CDR3aa: AISEPDSYNEKLF

v_gene: TRBV7-2
j_gene: TRBJ2-7
CDR3aa: ASSGGLAGGYEQY

v_gene: TRBV6-5
j_gene: TRBJ2-2
CDR3aa: ASSYHTGGRGGELF

v_gene: TRBV6-2/TRBV6-3
j_gene: TRBJ2-7
CDR3aa: ASSYTDPGEQY

v_gene: TRBV5-4
j_gene: TRBJ2-5
CDR3aa: ASSTLTDRGRETQY